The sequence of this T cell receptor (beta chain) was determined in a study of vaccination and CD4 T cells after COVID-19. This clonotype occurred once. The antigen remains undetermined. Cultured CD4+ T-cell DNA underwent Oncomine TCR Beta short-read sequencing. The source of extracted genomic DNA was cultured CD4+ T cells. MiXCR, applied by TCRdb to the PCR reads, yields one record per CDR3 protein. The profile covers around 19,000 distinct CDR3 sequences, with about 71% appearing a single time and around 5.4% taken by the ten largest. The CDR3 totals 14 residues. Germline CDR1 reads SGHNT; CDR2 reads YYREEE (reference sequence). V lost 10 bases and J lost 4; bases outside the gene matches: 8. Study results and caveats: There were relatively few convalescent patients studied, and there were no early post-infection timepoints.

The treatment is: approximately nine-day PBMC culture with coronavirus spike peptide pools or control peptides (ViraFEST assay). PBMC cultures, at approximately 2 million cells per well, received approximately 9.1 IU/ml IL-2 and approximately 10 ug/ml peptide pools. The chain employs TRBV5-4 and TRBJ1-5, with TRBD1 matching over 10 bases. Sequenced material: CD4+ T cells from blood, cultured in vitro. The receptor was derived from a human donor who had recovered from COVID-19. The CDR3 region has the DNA TGTGCCTATCATCGGGACAGGGGAAATCAGCCCCAGCATTTT. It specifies CAYHRDRGNQPQHF.